Presented here are 2 T cell receptor beta chains from one specimen sequenced in a study of cytomegalovirus exposure and HLA in healthy donors. Vbeta (60) and Jbeta (13) primers were used in the PCR. Method: immunoSEQ multiplex PCR; TCRdb's copy keeps in-frame clones and lacks some. The table records roughly 180,000 clones, approximately 9.5% of them present only once. Input material: PBMCs. Every receptor here comes from a woman aged 30 to 39 in good health and CMV-seropositive.

The chain combines TRBV7-7 with TRBJ2-1; TRBD2 agrees at 9 bases. Germline values: CDR1 SSHAT, CDR2 FNYEAQ (reference sequence). The CDR3 totals 15 residues. J was trimmed by 7 bases and V by 3 bases; bases with no gene match: 7. The CDR3 sequence: CASSLLAGTGNEQFF. The CDR3 DNA reads TGTGCCAGCAGCTTGCTAGCGGGAACAGGGAATGAGCAGTTCTTC.

This clone was detected a few times. DNA for the CDR3: TGTGCCAGCAGCTCCTCCGGGACTAGCGGGCGGTCGATCTACGAGCAGTACTTC. It is translated as CASSSSGTSGRSIYEQYF. V is TRBV7-9 and J is TRBJ2-7, with TRBD2 matching 12 bases. The V gene end was trimmed by 4 bases and the J gene end by 3 bases; junction bases not matched to a gene: 13. Germline values: CDR1 SEHNR, CDR2 FQNEAQ (reference sequence). The CDR3 is made up of 18 amino acids.